One sample yielded the 24 T cell receptor beta chains listed below, sequenced in a study of Graves' ophthalmopathy and Graves' hyperthyroidism. Scientists amplified the TCR beta CDR3 regions from RNA transcripts. Second-round multiplex PCR followed a first-round RT-PCR using HTBI primers. TCRdb redid the calling of the multiplex PCR reads with MiXCR, one entry per CDR3 protein. In the table there are 200,000 to 250,000 distinct CDR3 sequences, around 30% of which are singletons. The material sequenced was peripheral blood. These receptors all stem from a man aged 45-65 years with Graves' ophthalmopathy.

This clonotype was seen only a few times. One base away lies a much larger clone, so this may be a sequencing read error. This chain links TRBV30 with TRBJ2-7; D gene ambiguous. CDR3 length: 13 residues. Germline CDR1 GTSNPN, CDR2 SVGIG (reference sequence). V lost 5 bases and J lost 3, with 14 bases in between. The CDR3 here is CAWGASVLYEQYF. The DNA for the CDR3 is TGTGCCTGGGGTGCCTCAGTCCTCTACGAGCAGTACTTC.

The chain uses TRBV12-5 and TRBJ1-2, with D possibly TRBD1 on 5 matching bases. CDR1 and CDR2 from the germline V gene are LGHNT and FRNRAP. CDR3 length: 12 residues. Trimming left V 3 bases short and J 4 bases short, with 6 bases between. The chain's CDR3 is CASGFQGYGYTF. The CDR3 nucleotides are TGTGCTAGTGGTTTCCAGGGCTATGGCTACACCTTC.

This clonotype showed up just once. The rearrangement joins TRBV20-1 to TRBJ2-7, with 11 bases matching TRBD1. Looked up from germline, CDR1 is DFQATT and CDR2 is SNEGSKA (reference sequence). The CDR3 has 13 amino acids. Trimming cost V 5 bases and J 3 bases; bases outside gene matches: 3. For the CDR3, the DNA is TGCAGTGCTTCGGACAGGGGGCTCTACGAGCAGTACTTC. This translates into CSASDRGLYEQYF.

This clonotype was detected many times. CDR3 DNA: TGCAGCGTTCCGGTTGAGCAGTACTTC. Protein sequence: CSVPVEQYF. The genes are TRBV29-1 and TRBJ2-7; D not resolved. The CDR3 is 9 residues long. V was cut by 5 bases and J by 7 bases, with 6 bases left in between. Germline V gene sequence: CDR1 SQVTM, CDR2 ANQGSEA.

This clonotype was picked up many times. An end of the junction does not agree with germline; a read error may underlie this. V and J are TRBV6-1 and TRBJ1-2; unclear D gene. CDR3 length: 12 residues. Germline CDR1 reads MNHNS; CDR2 reads SASEGT. The CDR3, as DNA: TGCGCCAGCAGTACCCGCTCGGGGGGCTACACCTTC. Its translation: CASSTRSGGYTF.

This clonotype was counted ten times or more. V gene TRBV27 combines with J gene TRBJ2-7; TRBD1 is a possible D gene (5 bases). CDR1 is MNHEY and CDR2 is SMNVEV in the germline V gene (reference sequence). Trimming shortened V by 6 bases and J by 1 base, and 16 bases separated the two germline ends. The CDR3 is 15 residues long. CDR3 DNA sequence: TGTGCCAGCAGGGCAGGGCCGTACCCATCCTACGAGCAGTACTTC. Protein product: CASRAGPYPSYEQYF.

This chain links TRBV6-1 with TRBJ2-5; the match to TRBD2 covers 11 bases. CDR1 and CDR2 (germline): MNHNS, SASEGT. The CDR3 loop spans 16 amino acids. Trimming at V came to 5 bases and at J to 5 bases, leaving 10 bases not matched to a gene. The CDR3 here is CASSPTSGVPLETQYF. CDR3 DNA sequence: TGTGCCAGCAGTCCGACTAGCGGGGTCCCTTTGGAGACCCAGTACTTC.

The gene calls are TRBV6-2 or TRBV6-3 and TRBJ1-2, with D tentatively TRBD1 (6 bases). Trimming removed 3 bases at V and 4 bases at J, with 12 bases between. Germline V gene lookup returns CDR1 MNHEY and CDR2 SVGEGT. The CDR3 sequence is 14 residues long. CDR3 sequence reads: CASSYGDTVYGYTF. The DNA for the CDR3 is TGTGCCAGCAGTTATGGGGACACTGTCTATGGCTACACCTTC.

This clonotype was seen ten or more times. The CDR3: CASSEYRGGQYF. CDR3 in DNA: TGTGCCAGCAGTGAATATCGGGGGGGGCAGTACTTC. The chain has TRBV25-1 and TRBJ2-7; 8 nucleotides match TRBD2. V dropped 0 bases and J dropped 9; count of bases not matched to a gene: 1. CDR3 length equals 12 residues. Germline V gene data show CDR1 as MGHDK and CDR2 as SYGVNS.

The chain uses TRBV7-9 and TRBJ1-2; D gene ambiguous. Germline V gene sequence: CDR1 SEHNR, CDR2 FQNEAQ (reference sequence). The CDR3 spans 11 residues. V was pared by 3 bases and J by 13 bases, with 12 bases between. The CDR3 is CASSLDGQTTF. In DNA form, the CDR3 reads TGTGCCAGCAGCTTGGACGGCCAGACCACCTTC.

This clonotype was seen at least ten times. The chain links TRBV12-3 or TRBV12-4 to TRBJ2-7; TRBD1 might be the D (6 bases). The length of the CDR3 is 11 residues. V lost 8 bases and J lost 1, with 6 bases in between. The DNA of the CDR3 is TGTGCCAGCGGGACATCCTACGAGCAGTACTTC. This gives the protein CASGTSYEQYF.

This clonotype was seen many times. This rearrangement joins TRBV6-1 to TRBJ2-5; 10 bases fit TRBD2. The germline V gene encodes CDR1 MNHNS and CDR2 SASEGT. There are 16 residues in the CDR3. Trimming took 7 bases from V and 5 from J; bases not matched to a gene: 13. The CDR3 here is CASNNRSGRALETQYF. The CDR3 bases are TGTGCCAGCAACAACCGGAGCGGGAGGGCCCTTGAGACCCAGTACTTC.

There are many counts of this clonotype. The genes are TRBV19 and TRBJ2-7, with D perhaps matching TRBD1 (6 bases). Trimming removed 3 bases at V and 6 bases at J, with 9 bases between. CDR3 length: 12 amino acids. Germline V gene data show CDR1 as LNHDA and CDR2 as SQIVND (reference sequence). CDR3 residues: CASSIGQFEQYF. In nucleotides, the CDR3 is TGTGCCAGTAGTATCGGACAGTTCGAGCAGTACTTC.

The chain links TRBV6-2 or TRBV6-3 to TRBJ2-2; D may be TRBD2 (6 bases). V lost 2 bases and J 7 bases, leaving 11 bases between the germline ends. There are 14 residues in the CDR3. CDR1 and CDR2 (germline): MNHEY, SVGEGT. The CDR3 sequence: CASSYEAGIGELFF. The CDR3 nucleotides are TGTGCCAGCAGTTACGAGGCGGGAATCGGGGAGCTGTTTTTT.

This clonotype has a count of ten or more. The CDR3 loop reads CASSLRPGQGAMGPEAFF. The CDR3 nucleotides read TGTGCCAGCTCACTGAGACCGGGACAGGGGGCGATGGGTCCTGAAGCTTTCTTT. The chain carries TRBV18 and TRBJ1-1, with 12 bases identical to TRBD1. CDR1 and CDR2 from the germline V gene are KGHSH and LQKENI. The CDR3 contains 18 residues. V lost 4 bases to trimming and J lost 6 bases; unmatched junction nucleotides: 15.

Relative to its sample, this clonotype is medium-sized (0.01 to 0.1%). The chain carries TRBV12-3 or TRBV12-4 and TRBJ2-5; D is undetermined. V was clipped by 4 bases and J by 5 bases, with 8 bases between them. The CDR3 consists of 12 residues. The DNA for the CDR3 is TGTGCCAGCAGTTACTACGGCGAGACCCAGTACTTC. As protein: CASSYYGETQYF.

There are many counts of this clonotype. The rearrangement joins TRBV3-1 to TRBJ1-2; D is unclear. CDR3 length: 12 amino acids. The V end lost 8 bases, the J end lost 4 bases, and 11 bases lay between the germline ends. Germline values: CDR1 LGHDT, CDR2 YNNKEL (reference sequence). The CDR3 region is CASASNLYGYTF. The CDR3 nucleotides read TGTGCCAGCGCATCAAATCTCTATGGCTACACCTTC.

This clonotype showed up many times. The rearrangement links TRBV6-1 to TRBJ1-5, with 7 bases that match TRBD1. Germline trimming cut 7 bases from V and 7 bases from J; bases unmatched to any gene: 10. This CDR3 region has 14 residues. Germline V gene lookup returns CDR1 MNHNS and CDR2 SASEGT. The CDR3 DNA reads as TGTGCCAGCAAAAGGATAGGGGGCGACCAGCCCCAGCATTTT. Residues: CASKRIGGDQPQHF.

This clonotype has a count of ten or more. The chain carries TRBV10-3 and TRBJ1-5, with D perhaps matching TRBD1 (5 bases). V dropped 5 bases and J dropped 7 bases, with 12 bases sitting between them. The CDR3 loop spans 13 amino acids. Per germline, CDR1 ENHRY and CDR2 SYGVKD. DNA of the CDR3: TGTGCCATCAGTCGGGGACCGGAACAGCCCCAGCATTTT. This translates into CAISRGPEQPQHF.

This clonotype showed up just a few times. The chain links TRBV12-5 to TRBJ1-6; TRBD1 matches at 7 bases. The ends lost 5 bases at V and 6 bases at J; junction bases unmatched: 4. The germline V gene has CDR1 LGHNT and CDR2 FRNRAP. The CDR3 extends over 14 amino acids. The CDR3 loop reads CASGRGTANSPLHF. In nucleotides, the CDR3 is TGTGCTAGTGGTCGAGGGACAGCTAATTCACCCCTCCACTTT.

This clonotype was counted at least ten times. CDR3 loop: CASSPPRGAHTGELFF. The CDR3 coding sequence is TGTGCCAGCAGTCCCCCCCGGGGGGCGCATACCGGGGAGCTGTTTTTT. The chain employs TRBV6-5 and TRBJ2-2; D possibly corresponds to TRBD2 (7 bases). This CDR3 region has 16 residues. V was clipped by 5 bases and J by 5 bases, with 18 bases between them. Germline CDR1 and CDR2: MNHEY and SVGAGI.

The chain couples TRBV7-2 to TRBJ2-5; no definite D call. The length of the CDR3 is 13 residues. The V end was cut by 5 bases, the J end by 7 bases, with 14 bases between. From germline, CDR1 is SGHTA and CDR2 FQGNSA. The CDR3 spells CASSPPPGRTQYF. The CDR3 nucleotides read TGTGCCAGCAGCCCCCCCCCCGGTAGGACCCAGTACTTC.

V usage is TRBV7-8 and J usage is TRBJ2-7; unclear D gene. The germline V and J ends were trimmed by 6 bases and 7 bases, with 13 bases remaining between them. CDR1 and CDR2 from the germline V gene are SGHVS and FQNEAQ. The CDR3 sequence is 12 residues long. CDR3 in amino acids: CASSSDRREQYF. The CDR3 nucleotides read TGTGCCAGCAGTTCCGACCGACGGGAGCAGTACTTC.

This clonotype was recorded many times. This rearrangement joins TRBV29-1 to TRBJ2-2; 11 positions match TRBD2. The CDR3 runs 15 residues. Germline loops: CDR1 SQVTM, CDR2 ANQGSEA. After removal of 2 bases from V and 7 bases from J, the junction contained 6 bases not matched to a gene. As DNA, the CDR3 is TGCAGCGTTGAAACTAGCGGGAGCCGCGTCGGGGAGCTGTTTTTT. This gives the protein CSVETSGSRVGELFF.